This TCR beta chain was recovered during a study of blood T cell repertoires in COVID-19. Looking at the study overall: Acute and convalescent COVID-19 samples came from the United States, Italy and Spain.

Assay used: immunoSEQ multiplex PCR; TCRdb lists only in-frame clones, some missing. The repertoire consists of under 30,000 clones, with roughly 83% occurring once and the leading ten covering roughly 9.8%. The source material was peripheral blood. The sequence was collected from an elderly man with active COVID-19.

CDR3 in DNA: TGTGCCATCAGTGAAAGAGTACGGGGCGGGGAGCTGTTTTTT. Its protein is CAISERVRGGELFF. This chain uses TRBV10-3 with TRBJ2-2; D may be TRBD2 (5 bases). From germline, CDR1 is ENHRY and CDR2 SYGVKD. Trimming pared 3 bases from V and 7 bases from J, leaving 12 bases between. The CDR3 is 14 residues long.